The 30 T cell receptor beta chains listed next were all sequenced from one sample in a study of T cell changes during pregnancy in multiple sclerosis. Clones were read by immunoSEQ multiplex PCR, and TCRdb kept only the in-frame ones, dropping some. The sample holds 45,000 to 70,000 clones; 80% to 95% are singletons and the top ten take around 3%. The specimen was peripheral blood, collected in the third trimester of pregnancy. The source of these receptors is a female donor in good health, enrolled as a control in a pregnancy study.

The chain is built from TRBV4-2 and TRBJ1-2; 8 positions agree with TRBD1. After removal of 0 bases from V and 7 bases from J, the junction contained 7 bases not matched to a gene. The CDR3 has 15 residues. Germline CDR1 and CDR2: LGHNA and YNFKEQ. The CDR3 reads CASSQDRQGAGGYTF. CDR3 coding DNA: TGTGCCAGCAGCCAAGATCGGCAGGGGGCTGGTGGCTACACCTTC.

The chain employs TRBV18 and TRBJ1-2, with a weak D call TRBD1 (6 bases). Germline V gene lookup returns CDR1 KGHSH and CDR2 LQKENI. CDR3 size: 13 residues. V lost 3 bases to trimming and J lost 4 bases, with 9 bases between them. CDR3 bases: TGTGCCAGCTCACCCGACAGGATCTATGGCTACACCTTC. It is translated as CASSPDRIYGYTF.

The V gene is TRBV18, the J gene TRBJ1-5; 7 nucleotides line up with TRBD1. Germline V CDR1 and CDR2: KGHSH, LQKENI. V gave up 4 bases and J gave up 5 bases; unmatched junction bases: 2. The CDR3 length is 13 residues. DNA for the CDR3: TGTGCCAGCTCACAGGGGGCCGATCAGCCCCAGCATTTT. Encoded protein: CASSQGADQPQHF.

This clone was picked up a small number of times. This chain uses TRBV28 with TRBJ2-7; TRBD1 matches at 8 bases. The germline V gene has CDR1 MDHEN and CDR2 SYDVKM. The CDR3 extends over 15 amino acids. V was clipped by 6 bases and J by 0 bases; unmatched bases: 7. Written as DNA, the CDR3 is TGTGCCAGCAGATTCCGGACAGGGCTCTCCTACGAGCAGTACTTC. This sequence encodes CASRFRTGLSYEQYF.

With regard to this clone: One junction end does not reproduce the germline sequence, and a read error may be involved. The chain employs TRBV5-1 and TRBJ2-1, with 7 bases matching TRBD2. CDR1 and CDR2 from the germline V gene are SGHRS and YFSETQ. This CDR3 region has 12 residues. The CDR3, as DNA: TGCGCCAGCAGCCTGGATAAAGCGGGAAGGGTCTTC. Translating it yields CASSLDKAGRVF.

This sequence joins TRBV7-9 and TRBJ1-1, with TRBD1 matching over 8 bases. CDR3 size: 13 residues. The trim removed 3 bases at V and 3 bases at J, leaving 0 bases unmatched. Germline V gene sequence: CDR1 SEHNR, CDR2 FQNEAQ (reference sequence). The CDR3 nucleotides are TGTGCCAGCAGCTTGACAGGGGACACTGAAGCTTTCTTT. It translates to CASSLTGDTEAFF. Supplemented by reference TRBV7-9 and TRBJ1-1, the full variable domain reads DTGVSQNPRHKITKRGQNVTFRCDPISEHNRLYWYRQTLGQGPEFLTYFQNEAQLEKSRLLSDRFSAERPKGSFSTLEIQRTEQGDSAMYLCASSLTGDTEAFFGQGTRLTVV.

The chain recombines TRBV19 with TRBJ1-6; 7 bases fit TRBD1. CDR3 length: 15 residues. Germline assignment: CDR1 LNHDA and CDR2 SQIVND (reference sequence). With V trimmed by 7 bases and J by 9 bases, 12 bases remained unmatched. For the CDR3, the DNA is TGTGCCAGTAACGGGGACAGTTCGGTTGGTTCACCCCTCCACTTT. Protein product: CASNGDSSVGSPLHF.

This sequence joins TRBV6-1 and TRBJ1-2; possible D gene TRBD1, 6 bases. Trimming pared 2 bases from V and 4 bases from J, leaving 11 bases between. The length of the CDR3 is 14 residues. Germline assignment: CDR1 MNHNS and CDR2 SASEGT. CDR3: CASSEPRGSYGYTF. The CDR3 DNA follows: TGTGCCAGCAGTGAACCCAGGGGAAGCTATGGCTACACCTTC.

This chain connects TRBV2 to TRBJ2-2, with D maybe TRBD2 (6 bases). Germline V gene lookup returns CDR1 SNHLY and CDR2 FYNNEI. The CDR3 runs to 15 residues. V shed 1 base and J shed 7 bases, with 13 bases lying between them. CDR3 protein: CASSEGGLMGGELFF. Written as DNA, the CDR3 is TGTGCCAGCAGTGAAGGGGGACTCATGGGCGGGGAGCTGTTTTTT.

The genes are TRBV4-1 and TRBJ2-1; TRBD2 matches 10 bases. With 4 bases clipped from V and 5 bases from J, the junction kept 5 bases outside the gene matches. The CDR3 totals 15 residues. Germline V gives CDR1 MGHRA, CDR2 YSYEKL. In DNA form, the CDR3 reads TGCGCCAGCAGCCTTCTAGCGGGAGACGACAATGAGCAGTTCTTC. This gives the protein CASSLLAGDDNEQFF.

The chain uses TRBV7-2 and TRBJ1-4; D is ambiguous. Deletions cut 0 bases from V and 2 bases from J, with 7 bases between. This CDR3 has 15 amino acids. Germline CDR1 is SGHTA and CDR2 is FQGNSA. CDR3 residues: CASSLARGTNEKLFF. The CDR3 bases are TGTGCCAGCAGCTTAGCGCGCGGGACTAATGAAAAACTGTTTTTT.

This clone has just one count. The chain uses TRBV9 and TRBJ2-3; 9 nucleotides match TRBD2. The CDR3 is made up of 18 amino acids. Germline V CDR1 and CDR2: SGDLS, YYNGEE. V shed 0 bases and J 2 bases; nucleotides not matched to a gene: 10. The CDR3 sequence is CASSVGLAGVRFTDTQYF. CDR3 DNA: TGTGCCAGCAGCGTAGGGTTAGCGGGGGTAAGGTTCACAGATACGCAGTATTTT.

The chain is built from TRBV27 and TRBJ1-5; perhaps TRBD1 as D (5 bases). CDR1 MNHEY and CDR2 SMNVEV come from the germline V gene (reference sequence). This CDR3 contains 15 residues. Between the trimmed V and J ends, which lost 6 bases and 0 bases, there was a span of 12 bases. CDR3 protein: CASRRQGDSNQPQHF. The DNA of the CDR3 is TGTGCCAGCAGACGTCAGGGTGATAGCAATCAGCCCCAGCATTTT.

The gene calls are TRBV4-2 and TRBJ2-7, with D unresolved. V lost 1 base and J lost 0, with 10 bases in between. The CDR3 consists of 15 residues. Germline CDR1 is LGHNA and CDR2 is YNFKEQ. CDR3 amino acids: CASSQAHSSSYEQYF. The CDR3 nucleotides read TGTGCCAGCAGCCAAGCCCACAGTAGCTCCTACGAGCAGTACTTC.

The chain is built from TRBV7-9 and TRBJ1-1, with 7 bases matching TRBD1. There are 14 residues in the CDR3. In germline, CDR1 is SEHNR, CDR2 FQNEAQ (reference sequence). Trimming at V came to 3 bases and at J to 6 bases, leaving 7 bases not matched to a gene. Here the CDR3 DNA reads TGTGCCAGCAGCTTGGGGACAGAGAGCGCTGAAGCTTTCTTT. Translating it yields CASSLGTESAEAFF.

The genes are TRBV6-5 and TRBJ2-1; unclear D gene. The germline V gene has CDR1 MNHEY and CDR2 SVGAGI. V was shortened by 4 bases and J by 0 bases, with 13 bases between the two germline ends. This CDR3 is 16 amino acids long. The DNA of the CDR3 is TGTGCCAGCAGTTCCACGCGCGCGAGCTCCTACAATGAGCAGTTCTTC. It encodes CASSSTRASSYNEQFF.

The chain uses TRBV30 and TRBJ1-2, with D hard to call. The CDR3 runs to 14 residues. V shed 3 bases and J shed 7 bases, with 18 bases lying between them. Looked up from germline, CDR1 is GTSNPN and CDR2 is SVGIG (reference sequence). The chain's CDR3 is CAWSVSLEGSGYTF. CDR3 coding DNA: TGTGCCTGGAGCGTGTCCCTGGAGGGAAGTGGCTACACCTTC.

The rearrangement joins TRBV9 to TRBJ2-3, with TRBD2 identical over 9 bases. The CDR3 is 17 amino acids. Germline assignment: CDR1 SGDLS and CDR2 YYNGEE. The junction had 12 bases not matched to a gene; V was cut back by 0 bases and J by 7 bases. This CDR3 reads CASSVGLLAGNLNTQYF. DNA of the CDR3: TGTGCCAGCAGCGTAGGGTTACTAGCGGGTAATCTCAATACGCAGTATTTT.

CDR3 sequence reads: CATSRGPVGELFF. CDR3 in DNA: TGTGCCACCAGCAGAGGCCCGGTTGGGGAGCTGTTTTTT. The chain joins TRBV15 to TRBJ2-2, with no clear D. Per germline, CDR1 LNHNV and CDR2 YYDKDF (reference sequence). The CDR3 loop spans 13 amino acids. V lost 1 base, J lost 8 bases, and 8 bases lay in between.

The CDR3 here is CASKSGPYEQYF. The CDR3 nucleotides are TGTGCCAGCAAGAGCGGACCCTACGAGCAGTACTTC. This sequence joins TRBV2 and TRBJ2-7, with a weak D call TRBD2 (5 bases). This CDR3 spans 12 amino acids. Per germline, CDR1 SNHLY and CDR2 FYNNEI. Trimming shortened V by 7 bases and J by 2 bases, and 9 bases separated the two germline ends.

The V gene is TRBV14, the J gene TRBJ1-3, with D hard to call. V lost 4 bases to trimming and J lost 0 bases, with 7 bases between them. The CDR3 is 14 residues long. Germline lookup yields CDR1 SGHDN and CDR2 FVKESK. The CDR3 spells CASSPTYSGNTIYF. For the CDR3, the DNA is TGTGCCAGCAGCCCCACTTACTCTGGAAACACCATATATTTT.

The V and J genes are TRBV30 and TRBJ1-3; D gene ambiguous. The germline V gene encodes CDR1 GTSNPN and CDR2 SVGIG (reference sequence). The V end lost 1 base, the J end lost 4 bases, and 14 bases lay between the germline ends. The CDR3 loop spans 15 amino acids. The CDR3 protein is CAWSDTGLFGNTIYF. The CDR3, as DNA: TGTGCCTGGAGTGATACCGGACTTTTCGGAAACACCATATATTTT.

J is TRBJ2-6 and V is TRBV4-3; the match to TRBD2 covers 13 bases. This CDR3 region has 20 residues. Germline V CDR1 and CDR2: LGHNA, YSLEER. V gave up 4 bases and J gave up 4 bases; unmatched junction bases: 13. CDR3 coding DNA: TGCGCCAGCAGCCCCTCCGGACTAGCGGGAGTGGTCGCGGGGGCCAACGTCCTGACTTTC. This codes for CASSPSGLAGVVAGANVLTF.

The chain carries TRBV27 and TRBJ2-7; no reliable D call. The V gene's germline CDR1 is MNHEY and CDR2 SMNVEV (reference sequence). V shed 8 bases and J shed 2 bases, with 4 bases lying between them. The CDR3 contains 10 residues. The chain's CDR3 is CASQTYEQYF. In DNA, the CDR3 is TGTGCCAGCCAGACCTACGAGCAGTACTTC.

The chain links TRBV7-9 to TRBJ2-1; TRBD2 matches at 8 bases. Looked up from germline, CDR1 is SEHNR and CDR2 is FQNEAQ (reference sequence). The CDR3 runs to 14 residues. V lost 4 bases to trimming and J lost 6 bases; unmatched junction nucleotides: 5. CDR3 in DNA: TGTGCCAGCAGCTCTTCGGGGGGGGTCAATGAGCAGTTCTTC. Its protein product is CASSSSGGVNEQFF.

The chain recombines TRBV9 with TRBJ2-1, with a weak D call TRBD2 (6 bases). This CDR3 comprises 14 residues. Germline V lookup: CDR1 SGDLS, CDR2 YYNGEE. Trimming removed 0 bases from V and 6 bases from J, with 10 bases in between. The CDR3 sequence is CASSVGGGVNEQFF. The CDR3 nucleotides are TGTGCCAGCAGCGTAGGAGGAGGGGTCAATGAGCAGTTCTTC.

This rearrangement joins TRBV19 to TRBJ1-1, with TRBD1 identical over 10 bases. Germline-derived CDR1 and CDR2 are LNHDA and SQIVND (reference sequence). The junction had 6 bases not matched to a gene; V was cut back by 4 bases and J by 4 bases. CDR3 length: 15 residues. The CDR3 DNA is TGTGCCAGTAGTAAATCGACAGGGGGCGGCACTGAAGCTTTCTTT. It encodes CASSKSTGGGTEAFF.

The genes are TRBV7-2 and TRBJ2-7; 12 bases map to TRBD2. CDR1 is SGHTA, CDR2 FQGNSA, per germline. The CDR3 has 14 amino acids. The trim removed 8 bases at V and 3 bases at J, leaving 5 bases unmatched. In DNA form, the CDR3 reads TGTGCCAGCGCTAGCGGGAGGGAATACTACGAGCAGTACTTC. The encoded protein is CASASGREYYEQYF. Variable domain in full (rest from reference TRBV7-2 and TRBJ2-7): GAGVSQSPSNKVTEKGKDVELRCDPISGHTALYWYRQSLGQGLEFLIYFQGNSAPDKSGLPSDRFSAERTGGSVSTLTIQRTQQEDSAVYLCASASGREYYEQYFGPGTRLTVT.

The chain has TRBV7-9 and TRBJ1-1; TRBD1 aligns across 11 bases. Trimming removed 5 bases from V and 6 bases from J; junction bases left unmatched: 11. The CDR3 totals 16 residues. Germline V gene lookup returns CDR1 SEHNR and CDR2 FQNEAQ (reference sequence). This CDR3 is CASSTGTGGLLAEAFF. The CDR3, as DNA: TGTGCCAGCAGCACGGGGACAGGGGGATTATTGGCTGAAGCTTTCTTT.

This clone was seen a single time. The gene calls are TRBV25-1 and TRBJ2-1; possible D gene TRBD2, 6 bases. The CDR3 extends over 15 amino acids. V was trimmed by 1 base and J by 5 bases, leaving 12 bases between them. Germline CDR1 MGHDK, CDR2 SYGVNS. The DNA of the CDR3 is TGTGCCAGCAGTGAATTACGGGAGTCACACAATGAGCAGTTCTTC. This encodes CASSELRESHNEQFF.